This entry lists 18 T cell receptor beta chains sequenced from one sample in a study of blood T cell repertoires in COVID-19. Clones were read by immunoSEQ multiplex PCR, and TCRdb kept only the in-frame ones, dropping some. The data show about 280,000 clones, 80% to 90% seen once. The sample consisted of peripheral blood. All receptors come from a woman between 65 and 79 years old with acute or convalescent COVID-19.

This clone appeared a few times. This rearrangement joins TRBV7-9 to TRBJ2-1; 7 nucleotides agree with TRBD2. The germline gives CDR1 SEHNR, CDR2 FQNEAQ (reference sequence). V lost 4 bases to trimming and J lost 8 bases; unmatched junction nucleotides: 2. CDR3 size: 12 residues. The CDR3 sequence is CASSSLADEQFF. In DNA, the CDR3 is TGTGCCAGCAGCTCTCTAGCGGATGAGCAGTTCTTC.

The chain employs TRBV18 and TRBJ1-5; 9 bases align to TRBD1. From germline, CDR1 is KGHSH and CDR2 LQKENI. The V gene end was trimmed by 3 bases and the J gene end by 1 base; junction bases not matched to a gene: 7. The CDR3 covers 17 residues. CDR3: CASSPPGQGISNQPQHF. CDR3 DNA: TGTGCCAGCTCACCCCCGGGACAGGGAATCAGCAATCAGCCCCAGCATTTT.

CDR3 DNA sequence: TGTGCCATCAGTGAGTCGAGAGACTCCCTGCATCTGTTCTTC. The encoded protein is CAISESRDSLHLFF. The rearrangement joins TRBV10-3 to TRBJ2-1; no firm D call. Trimming stripped 0 bases from V and 15 bases from J, with 18 bases between. Germline CDR1 is ENHRY and CDR2 is SYGVKD. The CDR3 covers 14 residues.

The chain recombines TRBV18 with TRBJ1-4, with D possibly matching TRBD1 (5 bases). CDR3 length equals 15 residues. V shed 0 bases and J shed 8 bases, with 13 bases lying between them. CDR1 is KGHSH, CDR2 LQKENI, per germline. CDR3 in amino acids: CASSPPAGVGEKLFF. CDR3 nucleotide sequence: TGTGCCAGCTCACCACCGGCGGGGGTAGGGGAAAAACTGTTTTTT.

CDR3: CASSPLGGTSYEQYF. The CDR3 DNA reads as TGTGCCAGCAGCCCTCTAGGCGGCACCTCCTACGAGCAGTACTTC. The chain employs TRBV11-2 and TRBJ2-7, with D hard to call. The CDR3 is 15 amino acids. The germline V gene has CDR1 SGHAT and CDR2 FQNNGV. V was trimmed by 5 bases and J by 0 bases, leaving 14 bases between them.

This sequence joins TRBV3-1 (or the pseudogene TRBV3-2) and TRBJ1-5; 7 bases line up with TRBD1. This CDR3 spans 14 amino acids. Trimming cost V 2 bases and J 4 bases; bases outside gene matches: 2. Germline CDR1 reads LGHDT; CDR2 reads YNNKEL (reference sequence). CDR3 in amino acids: CASSQQGENQPQHF. Here the CDR3 DNA reads TGTGCCAGCAGCCAACAGGGGGAGAATCAGCCCCAGCATTTT.

This chain uses TRBV7-9 with TRBJ2-7, with D perhaps matching TRBD1 (5 bases). Germline CDR1 SEHNR, CDR2 FQNEAQ (reference sequence). Trimming removed 5 bases at V and 3 bases at J, with 11 bases between. The CDR3 totals 13 residues. The DNA for the CDR3 is TGTGCCAGCAGCCCACGGACAATCTACGAGCAGTACTTC. It translates to CASSPRTIYEQYF.

This sequence joins TRBV24-1 and TRBJ1-5; D gene uncertain. CDR3 length: 15 amino acids. Per the germline V gene, CDR1 is KGHDR and CDR2 is SFDVKD. The ends were cut back, 0 bases at V and 6 bases at J, with 11 bases in the middle. The CDR3 nucleotides read TGTGCCACCAGTGATTTGGCGGGGAAGGTTCAGCCCCAGCATTTT. This translates into CATSDLAGKVQPQHF.

This clone has only a few counts. The chain carries TRBV6-2 or TRBV6-3 and TRBJ2-1, with 8 positions matching TRBD2. Trimming cost V 6 bases and J 10 bases; bases outside gene matches: 14. This CDR3 has 15 amino acids. Germline lookup yields CDR1 MNHEY and CDR2 SVGEGT. The DNA of the CDR3 is TGTGCCAGCAGCCCGCGAGGGACTAGGATGAAGGAGCAGTTCTTC. Translating gives CASSPRGTRMKEQFF.

The CDR3 DNA reads TGTGCCAGCAGTGTAGGGGGAGTAAATCAGCCCCAGCATTTT. Protein: CASSVGGVNQPQHF. The chain employs TRBV2 and TRBJ1-5, with D perhaps matching TRBD1 (6 bases). V shed 4 bases and J shed 4 bases, with 11 bases lying between them. This CDR3 spans 14 amino acids. From germline, CDR1 is SNHLY and CDR2 FYNNEI.

CDR3 nucleotide sequence: TGTGCCAGCAGTGACGAGCGGGGGACGGGAGATACGCAGTATTTT. Its translation is CASSDERGTGDTQYF. This sequence joins TRBV25-1 and TRBJ2-3; 8 bases are a match to TRBD2. Unmatched junction bases numbered 7, after V lost 3 bases and J lost 5 bases. Germline V gene lookup returns CDR1 MGHDK and CDR2 SYGVNS. This CDR3 spans 15 amino acids. The full variable domain, its missing parts supplied by reference TRBV25-1 and TRBJ2-3, is EADIYQTPRYLVIGTGKKITLECSQTMGHDKMYWYQQDPGMELHLIHYSYGVNSTEKGDLSSESTVSRIRTEHFPLTLESARPSHTSQYLCASSDERGTGDTQYFGPGTRLTVL.

The chain joins TRBV29-1 to TRBJ1-2; TRBD1 is a possible D gene (5 bases). There are 15 residues in the CDR3. Germline lookup yields CDR1 SQVTM and CDR2 ANQGSEA. Between the trimmed V and J ends, which lost 7 bases and 2 bases, there was a span of 20 bases. CDR3 DNA: TGCAGCGCCCAGAGAGCCGGGCAGGGAAACTATGGCTACACCTTC. Amino acids: CSAQRAGQGNYGYTF.

This clone appeared once. CDR3 DNA sequence: TGCGCCAGCAGCGGGGGGACAGGGATGACTGAAGCTTTCTTT. Encoded protein: CASSGGTGMTEAFF. The genes are TRBV5-1 and TRBJ1-1; TRBD1 matches 9 bases. Germline CDR1 SGHRS, CDR2 YFSETQ. After removal of 4 bases from V and 5 bases from J, the junction contained 6 bases not matched to a gene. The CDR3 spans 14 residues.

V is TRBV11-2 and J is TRBJ1-1; D ambiguous. The CDR3 length is 11 residues. Looked up from germline, CDR1 is SGHAT and CDR2 is FQNNGV. V was shortened by 2 bases and J by 8 bases, with 6 bases between the two germline ends. The CDR3: CASSLRGEAFF. In nucleotides, the CDR3 is TGTGCCAGCAGCTTACGCGGGGAAGCTTTCTTT.

The chain links TRBV11-3 to TRBJ2-2; 9 nucleotides line up with TRBD2. V was clipped by 3 bases and J by 1 base; unmatched bases: 6. The CDR3 totals 17 residues. Germline lookup yields CDR1 SGHNT and CDR2 YENEEA. The CDR3 coding sequence is TGTGCCAGCAGCTTCTTAGGAGCGGGGGGGAACACCGGGGAGCTGTTTTTT. This gives the protein CASSFLGAGGNTGELFF.

The chain combines TRBV7-7 with TRBJ2-1, with 16 positions matching TRBD2. This CDR3 spans 19 amino acids. Looked up from germline, CDR1 is SSHAT and CDR2 is FNYEAQ (reference sequence). Trimming cost V 5 bases and J 2 bases; bases outside gene matches: 9. CDR3 bases: TGTGCCAGCAGCCCCTACTCCGGGACTAGCGGGGGGGCCTACAATGAGCAGTTCTTC. Amino acid sequence: CASSPYSGTSGGAYNEQFF. Drawing the rest from reference TRBV7-7 and TRBJ2-1, the complete variable domain is GAGVSQSPRYKVTKRGQDVTLRCDPISSHATLYWYQQALGQGPEFLTYFNYEAQPDKSGLPSDRFSAERPEGSISTLTIQRTEQRDSAMYRCASSPYSGTSGGAYNEQFFGPGTRLTVL.

The gene calls are TRBV19 and TRBJ1-1; D is unclear. This CDR3 contains 10 residues. The germline V gene encodes CDR1 LNHDA and CDR2 SQIVND (reference sequence). Trimming left V 9 bases short and J 8 bases short, with 10 bases between. For the CDR3, the DNA is TGTGCCAGCGTCGGGGTAGAAGCTTTCTTT. This translates into CASVGVEAFF.

This clone was picked up one time. The V call is TRBV5-1, the J call TRBJ2-5; tentative D call: TRBD1 (6 bases). The V and J ends lost 3 bases and 5 bases respectively, with 11 bases between them. Germline assignment: CDR1 SGHRS and CDR2 YFSETQ. CDR3 length: 13 residues. CDR3 sequence: CASSYQGRETQYF. DNA for the CDR3: TGCGCCAGCAGCTACCAGGGGCGGGAGACCCAGTACTTC.